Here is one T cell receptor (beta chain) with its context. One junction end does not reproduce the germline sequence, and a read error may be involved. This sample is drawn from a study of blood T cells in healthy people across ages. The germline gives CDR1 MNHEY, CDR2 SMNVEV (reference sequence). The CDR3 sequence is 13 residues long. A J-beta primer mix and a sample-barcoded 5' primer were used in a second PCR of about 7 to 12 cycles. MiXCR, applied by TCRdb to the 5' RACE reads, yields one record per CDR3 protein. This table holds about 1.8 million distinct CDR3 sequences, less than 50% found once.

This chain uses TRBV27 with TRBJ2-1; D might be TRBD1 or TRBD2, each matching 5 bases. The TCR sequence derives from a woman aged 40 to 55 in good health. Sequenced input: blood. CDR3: CASSVSRGDEQFF. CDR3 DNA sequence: TGTGCCAGCAGTGTATCGAGGGGCGATGAGCAGTTCTTC.